The entry below gives a single T cell receptor (beta chain) sequence along with its context. This clonotype was observed a handful of times. This clone's antigen is unknown. No clone much larger than this one lies a single base away; base qualities are absent. The library came from 5' RACE. Sequencing took place on an Illumina HiSeq 2500. A second PCR of about 7 to 12 cycles was performed with a sample-barcoded 5' primer and a J-beta primer mix. A unique molecular identifier was introduced onto each TCR beta cDNA molecule by a template-switch 5' adaptor carrying 12 random nucleotides. At least 2.5 million CDR3-containing paired-end reads were obtained from each sample. The Mint cDNA synthesis kit, primed by a TRBC-specific oligonucleotide, was used to synthesize first-strand cDNA from all RNA. After uracil-DNA glycosylase treatment, a first 18-cycle PCR used universal primers M1SS and BC2_uni_R on all cDNA. As for the authors' bioinformatics: For normalization, 1 million high-quality reads were randomly selected from each sample, with every read carrying a distinct molecular identifier. Instead of being binned into consensus sequences, reads with shared molecular identifiers were discarded. CDR3 identification, clonotype clustering and error correction used MiTCR with a Q25 quality threshold and the strictest error-elimination algorithm. A nonparametric unseen species model with Euler transformation was used to estimate a lower bound on total TCR beta diversity. In TCRdb, the public reads were trimmed at Q25 with fastp and aligned with MiXCR, with productive beta chains retained. Each entry is one CDR3 protein sequence, shown with its most common DNA and genes. V and J calls and clone size were set by TCRdb, not the authors. The sample has about 570,000 distinct CDR3 sequences on record, 25% to 35% of them singletons. Under 4.5% of the sample is taken by the ten largest.

CDR3 length: 13 amino acids, cysteine to phenylalanine. The retained sequence is limited to the CDR3, 39 bases, with the frame set at the first base. V loses 4 bases, J loses 5 bases, and the germline ends lie 9 bases apart. The germline V gene encodes CDR1 WSHSY and CDR2 SAAADI. The data originate from a study of blood T cells in healthy people across ages (dated by TCRdb to the mid-2010s). General notes on the study: In model experiments, template switching captured about one uniquely barcoded TCR beta cDNA molecule for every two T cells. The study analyzed two additional independent replicas of 1 million unique cDNA reads from the same blood draw for two donors, one aged 18 to 30 and one aged 80 or older. The donors were divided into four age groups: young (average approximately 17 years), middle-aged (approximately 39), aged (62) and long-lived (around 80). Using deep sequencing normalized with unique cDNA molecular identifiers, the study measured how TCR beta repertoire diversity changes with age.

Results the study describes overall, beyond this receptor: Since profiling was done on bulk unsorted PBMCs, naive and antigen-experienced compartments could not be conclusively compared. Total diversity estimates from one million sequenced T cells were considered lower bounds and underestimates. Compared with the aged group, the long-lived group had more naive CD4+ T cells, fewer expanded clones and increased TCR diversity, a pattern suggesting age selection. The CMV infection status of donors was not known, potentially confounding age-related changes in expanded clonotypes. Observed TCR beta diversity per million T cells fell roughly linearly with age, and a significant reduction was already apparent by age roughly 40. There was a strong correlation between observed TCR beta diversity and the percentage of naive T cells measured by flow cytometry.

The 40 or so donors, aged 6 to 90 years, were systemically healthy Caucasian individuals from Russia. Roughly 9.5 milliliters of peripheral blood were drawn from each donor into EDTA-treated Vacutainer tubes. Ficoll-Paque density-gradient centrifugation was used to isolate PBMCs, with at least 7 million obtained per sample. Total RNA, at least 6 micrograms per sample, was extracted from PBMCs with Trizol reagent. For every donor, flow cytometry on a PBMC aliquot measured the percentage of naive CD45RAhigh/CD27high T cells. These data also featured in a second study, about T cells of mothers and their children. The second publication reports: Donors were nine systemically healthy Caucasian individuals: three mothers and their six children. cDNA synthesis used all of the extracted RNA, with approximately 1.4 ug of RNA in each 15 ul reaction. In the second PCR, sample barcodes and 2-4 random nucleotides were introduced via the M1S primer. Over 9 million TCR beta CDR3 reads came from each mother, compared with some 3 million reads from each child. Thymic selection shapes the output of TCR recombination in a similar way in related and unrelated pairs, and inherited differences have a minor effect. Normalized repertoire overlap in related mother-child pairs was always slightly higher than in unrelated mother-child pairs, but the difference was never significant. Persistent microchimeric T cell clones were not detected, at a sensitivity of about 99 clones per million clonotypes. The study used deep NGS to compare TCR beta repertoires of mothers and children, seeking features distinguishing related mother-child pairs from unrelated individuals. Mothers averaged 40 +/- 4 years of age and children averaged approximately 12 +/- 4 years. After adapters were ligated using NEBNext reagents, the libraries underwent 100+100 nt paired-end sequencing on an Illumina HiSeq 2000. To prevent cross-contamination, the mother and child libraries were prepared a month apart and were sequenced in separate runs. For each donor, between about 450,000 and 2,300,000 distinct TCR beta clonotypes were identified. Naive TCR beta clonotypes were estimated from low-frequency clonotypes matched to each donor's FACS-determined naive share, without sorting.

The chain was built from TRBV10-2 and TRBJ2-1; the D gene may be TRBD1 or TRBD2, since each aligns over 6 bases. The TCR sequence derives from a boy between 2 and 10 years old in good health. The specimen was blood. The nucleotide sequence reads as follows: TGCGCCAGCAGTGCGGGGGCGCACAATGAGCAGTTCTTC. Translated, this gives CASSAGAHNEQFF.